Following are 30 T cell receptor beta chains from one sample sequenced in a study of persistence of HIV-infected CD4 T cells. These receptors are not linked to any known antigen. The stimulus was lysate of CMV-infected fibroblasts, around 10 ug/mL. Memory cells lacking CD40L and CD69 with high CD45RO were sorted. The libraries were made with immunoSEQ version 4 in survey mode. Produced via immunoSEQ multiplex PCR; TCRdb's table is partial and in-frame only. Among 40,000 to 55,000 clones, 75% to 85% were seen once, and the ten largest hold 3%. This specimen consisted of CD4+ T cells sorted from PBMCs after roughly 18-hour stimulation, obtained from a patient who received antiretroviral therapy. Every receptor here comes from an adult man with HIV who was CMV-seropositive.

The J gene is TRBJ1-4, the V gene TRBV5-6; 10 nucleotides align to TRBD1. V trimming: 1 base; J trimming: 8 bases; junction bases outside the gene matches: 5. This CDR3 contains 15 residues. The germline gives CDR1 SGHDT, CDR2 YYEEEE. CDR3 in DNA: TGTGCCAGCAGCTTGCTAGGGACAGGGGACGAAAAACTGTTTTTT. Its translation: CASSLLGTGDEKLFF.

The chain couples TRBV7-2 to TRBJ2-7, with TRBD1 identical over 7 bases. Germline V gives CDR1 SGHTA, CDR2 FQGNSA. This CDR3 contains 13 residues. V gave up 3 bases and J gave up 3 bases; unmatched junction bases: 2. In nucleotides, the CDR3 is TGTGCCAGCAGCTTGCAGGGGGTCTACGAGCAGTACTTC. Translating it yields CASSLQGVYEQYF.

CDR3 protein: CASSQDRERSNQPQHF. CDR3 DNA: TGTGCCAGCAGCCAAGACCGGGAAAGAAGCAATCAGCCCCAGCATTTT. This chain uses TRBV4-2 with TRBJ1-5; D not certain. Trimming took off 0 bases at V and 1 base at J, with 10 bases between the two ends. The CDR3 spans 16 residues. The germline V gene has CDR1 LGHNA and CDR2 YNFKEQ.

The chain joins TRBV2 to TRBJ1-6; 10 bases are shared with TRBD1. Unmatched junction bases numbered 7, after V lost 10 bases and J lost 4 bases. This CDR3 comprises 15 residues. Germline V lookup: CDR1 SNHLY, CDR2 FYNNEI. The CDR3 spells CAKGQGGVYNSPLHF. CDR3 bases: TGTGCCAAAGGACAGGGGGGGGTTTATAATTCACCCCTCCACTTT.

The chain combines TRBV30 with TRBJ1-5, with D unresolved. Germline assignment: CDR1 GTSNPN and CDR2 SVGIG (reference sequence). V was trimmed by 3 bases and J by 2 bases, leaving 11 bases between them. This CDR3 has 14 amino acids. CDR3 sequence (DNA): TGTGCCTGGAGCGCCGAGATGGGCAATCAGCCCCAGCATTTT. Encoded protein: CAWSAEMGNQPQHF. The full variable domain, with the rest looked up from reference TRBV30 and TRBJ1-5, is SQTIHQWPATLVQPVGSPLSLECTVEGTSNPNLYWYRQAAGRGLQLLFYSVGIGQISSEVPQNLSASRPQDRQFILSSKKLLLSDSGFYLCAWSAEMGNQPQHFGDGTRLSIL.

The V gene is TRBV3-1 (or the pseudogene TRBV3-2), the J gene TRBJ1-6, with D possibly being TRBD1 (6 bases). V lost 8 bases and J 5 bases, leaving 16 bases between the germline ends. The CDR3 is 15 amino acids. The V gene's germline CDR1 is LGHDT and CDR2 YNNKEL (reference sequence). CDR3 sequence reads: CASGLGTLHNSPLHF. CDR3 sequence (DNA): TGTGCCAGCGGACTCGGGACACTACATAATTCACCCCTCCACTTT.

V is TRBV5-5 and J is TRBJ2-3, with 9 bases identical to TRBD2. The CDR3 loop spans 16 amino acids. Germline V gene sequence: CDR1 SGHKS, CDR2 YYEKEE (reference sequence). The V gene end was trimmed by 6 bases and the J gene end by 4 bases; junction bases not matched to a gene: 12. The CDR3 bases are TGTGCCAGCACCGGAGTGGCGGGGGGGCCGGCAGATACGCAGTATTTT. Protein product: CASTGVAGGPADTQYF.

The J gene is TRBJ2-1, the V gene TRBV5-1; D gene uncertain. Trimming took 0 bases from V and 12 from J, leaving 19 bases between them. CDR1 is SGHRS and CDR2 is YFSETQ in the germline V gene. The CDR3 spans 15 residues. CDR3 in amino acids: CASSLVHPSPSGQFF. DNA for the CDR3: TGCGCCAGCAGCTTGGTCCATCCCTCCCCCTCAGGGCAGTTCTTC.

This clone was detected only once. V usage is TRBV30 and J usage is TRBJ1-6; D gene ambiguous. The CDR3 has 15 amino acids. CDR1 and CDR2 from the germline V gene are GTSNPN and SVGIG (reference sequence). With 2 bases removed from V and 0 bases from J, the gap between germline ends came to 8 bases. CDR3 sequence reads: CAWSLGSSYNSPLHF. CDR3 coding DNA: TGTGCCTGGAGTTTGGGGAGCTCCTATAATTCACCCCTCCACTTT.

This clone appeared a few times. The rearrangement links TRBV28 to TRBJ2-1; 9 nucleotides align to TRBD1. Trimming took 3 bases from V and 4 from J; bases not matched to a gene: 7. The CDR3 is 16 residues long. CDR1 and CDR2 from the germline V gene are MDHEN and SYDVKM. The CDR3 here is CASSFVGQGTYNEQFF. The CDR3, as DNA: TGTGCCAGCAGTTTCGTTGGACAGGGGACTTACAATGAGCAGTTCTTC.

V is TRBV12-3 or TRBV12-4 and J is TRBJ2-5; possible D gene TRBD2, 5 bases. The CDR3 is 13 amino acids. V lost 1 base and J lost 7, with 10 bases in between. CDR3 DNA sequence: TGTGCCAGCAGTTTAGGAGGGAGTGGGACCCAGTACTTC. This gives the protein CASSLGGSGTQYF.

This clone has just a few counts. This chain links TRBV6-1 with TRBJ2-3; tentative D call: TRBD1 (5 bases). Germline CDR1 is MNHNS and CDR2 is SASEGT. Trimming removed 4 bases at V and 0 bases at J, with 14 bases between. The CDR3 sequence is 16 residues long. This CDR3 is CASSGQGRISTDTQYF. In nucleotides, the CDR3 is TGTGCCAGCAGTGGGCAGGGTCGGATTAGCACAGATACGCAGTATTTT.

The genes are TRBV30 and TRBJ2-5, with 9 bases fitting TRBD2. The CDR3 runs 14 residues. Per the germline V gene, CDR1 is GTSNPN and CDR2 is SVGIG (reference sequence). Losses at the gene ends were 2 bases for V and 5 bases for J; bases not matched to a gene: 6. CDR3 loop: CAWSSAGGRETQYF. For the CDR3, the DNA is TGTGCCTGGAGTTCGGCGGGAGGGAGGGAGACCCAGTACTTC. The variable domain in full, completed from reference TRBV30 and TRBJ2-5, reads SQTIHQWPATLVQPVGSPLSLECTVEGTSNPNLYWYRQAAGRGLQLLFYSVGIGQISSEVPQNLSASRPQDRQFILSSKKLLLSDSGFYLCAWSSAGGRETQYFGPGTRLLVL.

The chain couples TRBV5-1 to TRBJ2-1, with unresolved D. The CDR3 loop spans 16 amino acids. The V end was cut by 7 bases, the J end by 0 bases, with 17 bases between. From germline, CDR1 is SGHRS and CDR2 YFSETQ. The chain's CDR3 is CASGLKVGGSYNEQFF. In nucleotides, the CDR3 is TGCGCCAGCGGCCTAAAGGTCGGTGGCTCCTACAATGAGCAGTTCTTC. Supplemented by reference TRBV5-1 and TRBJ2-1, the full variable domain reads KAGVTQTPRYLIKTRGQQVTLSCSPISGHRSVSWYQQTPGQGLQFLFEYFSETQRNKGNFPGRFSGRQFSNSRSEMNVSTLELGDSALYLCASGLKVGGSYNEQFFGPGTRLTVL.

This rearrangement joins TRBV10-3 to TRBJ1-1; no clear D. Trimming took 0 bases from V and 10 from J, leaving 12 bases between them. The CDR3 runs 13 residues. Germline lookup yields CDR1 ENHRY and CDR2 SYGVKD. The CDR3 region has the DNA TGTGCCATCAGTGAGTCGGGCACCGGGGTAGCTTTCTTT. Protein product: CAISESGTGVAFF.

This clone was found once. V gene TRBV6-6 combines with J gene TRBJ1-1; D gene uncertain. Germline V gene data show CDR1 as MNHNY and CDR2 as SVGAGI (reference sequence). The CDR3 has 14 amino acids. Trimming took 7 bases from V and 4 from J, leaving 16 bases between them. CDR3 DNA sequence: TGTGCCAGCACCATGGACCGATTGAGCACTGAAGCTTTCTTT. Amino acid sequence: CASTMDRLSTEAFF.

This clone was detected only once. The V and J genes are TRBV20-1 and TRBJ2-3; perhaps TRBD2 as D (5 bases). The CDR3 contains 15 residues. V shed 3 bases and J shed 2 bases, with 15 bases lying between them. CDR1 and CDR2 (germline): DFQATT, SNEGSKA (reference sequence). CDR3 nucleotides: TGCAGTGCTAGTGATGGCGGGCCCGACACAGATACGCAGTATTTT. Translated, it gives CSASDGGPDTDTQYF.

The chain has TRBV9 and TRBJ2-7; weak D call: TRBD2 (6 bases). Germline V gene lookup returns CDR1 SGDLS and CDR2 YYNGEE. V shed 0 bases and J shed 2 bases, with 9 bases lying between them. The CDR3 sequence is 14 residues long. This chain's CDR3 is CASSVGGETYEQYF. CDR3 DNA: TGTGCCAGCAGCGTAGGCGGGGAAACCTACGAGCAGTACTTC. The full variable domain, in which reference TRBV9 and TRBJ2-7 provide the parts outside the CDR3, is DSGVTQTPKHLITATGQRVTLRCSPRSGDLSVYWYQQSLDQGLQFLIQYYNGEERAKGNILERFSAQQFPDLHSELNLSSLELGDSALYFCASSVGGETYEQYFGPGTRLTVT.

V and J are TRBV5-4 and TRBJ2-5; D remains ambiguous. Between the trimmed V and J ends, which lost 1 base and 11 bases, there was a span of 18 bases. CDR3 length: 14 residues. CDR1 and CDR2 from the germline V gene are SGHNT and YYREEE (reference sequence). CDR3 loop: CASSLKTGTPTQYF. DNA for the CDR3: TGTGCCAGCAGCTTGAAAACTGGCACCCCTACTCAGTACTTC.

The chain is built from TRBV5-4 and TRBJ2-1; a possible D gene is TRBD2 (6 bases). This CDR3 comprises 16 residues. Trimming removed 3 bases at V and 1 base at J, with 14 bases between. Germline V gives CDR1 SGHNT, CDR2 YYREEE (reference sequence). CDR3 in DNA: TGTGCCAGCAGCTGGACTAACCCAAATTCCTACAATGAGCAGTTCTTC. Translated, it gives CASSWTNPNSYNEQFF.

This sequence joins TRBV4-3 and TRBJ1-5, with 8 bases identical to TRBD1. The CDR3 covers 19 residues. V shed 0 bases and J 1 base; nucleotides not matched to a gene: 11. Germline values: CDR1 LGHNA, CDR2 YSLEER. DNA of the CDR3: TGCGCCAGCAGCCAAGAATTATCCTTAACAGGGGGAAGCAATCAGCCCCAGCATTTT. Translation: CASSQELSLTGGSNQPQHF.

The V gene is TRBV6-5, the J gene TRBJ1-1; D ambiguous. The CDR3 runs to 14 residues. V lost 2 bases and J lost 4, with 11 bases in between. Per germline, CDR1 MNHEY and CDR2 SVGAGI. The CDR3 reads CASSYEVRVTEAFF. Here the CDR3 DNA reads TGTGCCAGCAGTTACGAGGTTAGGGTCACTGAAGCTTTCTTT.

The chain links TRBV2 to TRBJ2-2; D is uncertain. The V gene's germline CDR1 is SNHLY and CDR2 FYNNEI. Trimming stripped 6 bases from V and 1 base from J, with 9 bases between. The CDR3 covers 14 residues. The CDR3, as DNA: TGTGCCAGCAGGACGGACGGGAACACCGGGGAGCTGTTTTTT. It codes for CASRTDGNTGELFF.

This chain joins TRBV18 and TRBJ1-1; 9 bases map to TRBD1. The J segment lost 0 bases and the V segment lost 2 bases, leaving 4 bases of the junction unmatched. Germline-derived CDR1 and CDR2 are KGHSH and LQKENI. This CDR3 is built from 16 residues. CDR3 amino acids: CASSPGTGNMNTEAFF. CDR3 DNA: TGTGCCAGCTCACCAGGGACAGGGAACATGAACACTGAAGCTTTCTTT.

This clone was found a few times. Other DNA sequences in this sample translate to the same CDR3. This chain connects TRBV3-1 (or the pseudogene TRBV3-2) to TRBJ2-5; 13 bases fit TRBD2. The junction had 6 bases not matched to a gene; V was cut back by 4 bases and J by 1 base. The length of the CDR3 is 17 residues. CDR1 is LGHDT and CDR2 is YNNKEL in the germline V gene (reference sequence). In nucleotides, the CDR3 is TGTGCCAGCAGCCGGGGACTAGCGGGATTCCGCCAAGAGACCCAGTACTTC. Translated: CASSRGLAGFRQETQYF.

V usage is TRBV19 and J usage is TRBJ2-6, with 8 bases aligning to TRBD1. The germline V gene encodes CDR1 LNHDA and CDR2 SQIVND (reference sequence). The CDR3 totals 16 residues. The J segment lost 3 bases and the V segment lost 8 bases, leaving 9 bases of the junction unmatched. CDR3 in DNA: TGTGCCAGTGAGAAACGACAGGGGTTTGGGGCCAACGTCCTGACTTTC. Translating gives CASEKRQGFGANVLTF.

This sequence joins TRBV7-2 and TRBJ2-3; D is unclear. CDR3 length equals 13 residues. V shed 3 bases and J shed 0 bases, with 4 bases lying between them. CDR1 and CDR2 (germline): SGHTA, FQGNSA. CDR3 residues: CASSFSSTDTQYF. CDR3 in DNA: TGTGCCAGCAGCTTCTCTAGCACAGATACGCAGTATTTT.

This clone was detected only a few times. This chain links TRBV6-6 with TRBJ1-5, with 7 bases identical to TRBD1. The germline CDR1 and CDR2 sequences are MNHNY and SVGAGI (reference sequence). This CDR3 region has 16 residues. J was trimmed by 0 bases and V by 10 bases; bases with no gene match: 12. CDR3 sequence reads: CATYTGATYSNQPQHF. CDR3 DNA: TGTGCCACCTATACAGGGGCCACATATAGCAATCAGCCCCAGCATTTT.

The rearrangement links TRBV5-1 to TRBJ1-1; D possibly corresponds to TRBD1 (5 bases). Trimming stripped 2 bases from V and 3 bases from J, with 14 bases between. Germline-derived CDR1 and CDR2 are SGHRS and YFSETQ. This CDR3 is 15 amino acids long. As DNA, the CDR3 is TGCGCCAGCAGCTTTCAGGGAGAGCTCTACACTGAAGCTTTCTTT. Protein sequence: CASSFQGELYTEAFF.

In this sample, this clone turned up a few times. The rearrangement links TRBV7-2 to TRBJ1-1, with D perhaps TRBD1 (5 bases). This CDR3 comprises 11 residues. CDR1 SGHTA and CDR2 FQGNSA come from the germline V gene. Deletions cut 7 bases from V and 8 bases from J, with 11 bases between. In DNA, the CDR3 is TGTGCCAGCACCCAGGGAGGCGAAGCTTTCTTT. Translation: CASTQGGEAFF.